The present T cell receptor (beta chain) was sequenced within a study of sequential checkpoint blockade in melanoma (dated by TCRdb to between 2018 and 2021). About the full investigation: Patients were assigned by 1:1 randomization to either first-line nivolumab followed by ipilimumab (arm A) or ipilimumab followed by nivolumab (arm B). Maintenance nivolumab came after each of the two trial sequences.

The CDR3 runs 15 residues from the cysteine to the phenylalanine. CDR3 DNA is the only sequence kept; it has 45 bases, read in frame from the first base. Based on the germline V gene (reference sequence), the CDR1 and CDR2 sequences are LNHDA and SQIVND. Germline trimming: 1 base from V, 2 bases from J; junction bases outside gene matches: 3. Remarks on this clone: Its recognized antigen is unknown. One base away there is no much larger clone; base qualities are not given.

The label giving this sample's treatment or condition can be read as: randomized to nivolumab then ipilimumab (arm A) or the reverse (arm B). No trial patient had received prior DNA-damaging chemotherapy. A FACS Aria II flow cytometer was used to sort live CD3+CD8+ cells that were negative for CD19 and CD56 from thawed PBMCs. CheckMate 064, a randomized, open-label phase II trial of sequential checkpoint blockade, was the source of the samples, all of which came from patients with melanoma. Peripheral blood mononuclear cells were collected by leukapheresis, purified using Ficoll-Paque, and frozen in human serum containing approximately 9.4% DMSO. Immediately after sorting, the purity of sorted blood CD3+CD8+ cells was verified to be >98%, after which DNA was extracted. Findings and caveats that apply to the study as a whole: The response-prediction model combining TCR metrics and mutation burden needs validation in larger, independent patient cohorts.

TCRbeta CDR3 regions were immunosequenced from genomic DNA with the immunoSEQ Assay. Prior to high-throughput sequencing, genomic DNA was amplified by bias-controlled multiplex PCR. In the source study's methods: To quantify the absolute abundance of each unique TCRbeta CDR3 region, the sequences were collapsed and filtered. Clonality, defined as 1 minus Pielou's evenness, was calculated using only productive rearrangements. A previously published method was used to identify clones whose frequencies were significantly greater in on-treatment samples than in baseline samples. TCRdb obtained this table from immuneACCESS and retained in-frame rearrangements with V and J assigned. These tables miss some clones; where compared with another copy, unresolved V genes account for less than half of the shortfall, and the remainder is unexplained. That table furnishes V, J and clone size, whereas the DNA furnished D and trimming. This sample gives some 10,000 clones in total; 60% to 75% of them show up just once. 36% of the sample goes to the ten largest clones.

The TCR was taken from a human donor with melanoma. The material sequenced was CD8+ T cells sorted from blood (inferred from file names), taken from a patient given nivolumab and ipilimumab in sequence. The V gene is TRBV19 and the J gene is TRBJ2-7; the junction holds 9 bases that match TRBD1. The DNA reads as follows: TGTGCCAGTAGTATAGTACAGGGGGCCGCCTACGAGCAGTACTTC. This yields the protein CASSIVQGAAYEQYF.